This T cell receptor (beta chain) was recorded in a study of shared clonotypes between healthy human individuals. Across the study: There were three CD4 naive, three CD4 memory, two CD8 naive and one CD8 memory plates per donor. Points from the study as a whole: Sampling included only blood; tissue repertoires likely differ.

Note on this clone: Its antigen is unidentified.

The CDR3 runs to 14 residues. In germline, CDR1 is SNHLY, CDR2 FYNNEI. The J segment lost 4 bases and the V segment lost 10 bases, leaving 8 bases of the junction unmatched. It was CD45RO-negative cells, positively selected for CCR7, that made up naive CD8 cells, with terminally differentiated effector memory CD45RA+ cells excluded. Every donor was a Caucasian adult from Nashville, Tennessee. The repertoire was sequenced with immunoSEQ multiplex PCR; TCRdb's copy has only in-frame clones and lacks some. The table shows around 620,000 clones, with approximately 95% occurring only once. Sample: naive CD8+ T cells sorted from blood. The genes are TRBV2 and TRBJ2-1; TRBD2 matches at 9 bases. This receptor was identified in a woman aged 30 to 39 in good health. CDR3 in DNA: TGTGCCACCCTAGGGACTAGCAGGTACAATGAGCAGTTCTTC. Its protein is CATLGTSRYNEQFF.